The subject of this entry is one T cell receptor (beta chain). This entry belongs to a study of blood T cell repertoires in COVID-19. Study information: T cells, B-cell-depleted T cells, or PBMCs provided the cDNA or gDNA that served as material.

The germline V gene encodes CDR1 MNHEY and CDR2 SVGAGI. The CDR3 is 14 amino acids. Losses at the gene ends were 2 bases for V and 6 bases for J; bases not matched to a gene: 5. Study members were between about 18 and 90 years old and lived in 20 to 30 US regions. Allocation to cohorts depended on clinical history reported by the participants. Here immunoSEQ multiplex PCR was the method, and the copy in TCRdb shows in-frame clones only, minus some. The repertoire holds about 200,000 clones, with approximately 86% as singletons. The V and J genes are TRBV6-5 and TRBJ1-2; 8 bases align to TRBD1. The receptor was isolated from a woman between 40 and 55 years old in a cohort exposed to, infected with or recovered from COVID-19 (not recorded which). Sequencing was performed on PBMCs or T cells enriched from blood (not recorded which). CDR3 bases: TGTGCCAGCAGTTACACCGACAGGGGCAATGGCTACACCTTC. Translating gives CASSYTDRGNGYTF.